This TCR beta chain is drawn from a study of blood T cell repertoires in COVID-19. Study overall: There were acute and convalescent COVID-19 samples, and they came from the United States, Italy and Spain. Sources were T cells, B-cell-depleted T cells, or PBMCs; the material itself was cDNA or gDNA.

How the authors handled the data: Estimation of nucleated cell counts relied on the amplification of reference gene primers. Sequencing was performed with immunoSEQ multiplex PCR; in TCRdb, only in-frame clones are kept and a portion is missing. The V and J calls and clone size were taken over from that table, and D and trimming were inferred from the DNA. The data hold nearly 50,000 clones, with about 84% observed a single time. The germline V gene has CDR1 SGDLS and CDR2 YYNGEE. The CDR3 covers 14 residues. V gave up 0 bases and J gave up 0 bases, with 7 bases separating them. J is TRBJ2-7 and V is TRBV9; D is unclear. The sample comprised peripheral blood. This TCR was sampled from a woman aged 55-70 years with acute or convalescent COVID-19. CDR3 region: CASSVEPSSYEQYF. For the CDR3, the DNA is TGTGCCAGCAGCGTAGAGCCGAGCTCCTACGAGCAGTACTTC.